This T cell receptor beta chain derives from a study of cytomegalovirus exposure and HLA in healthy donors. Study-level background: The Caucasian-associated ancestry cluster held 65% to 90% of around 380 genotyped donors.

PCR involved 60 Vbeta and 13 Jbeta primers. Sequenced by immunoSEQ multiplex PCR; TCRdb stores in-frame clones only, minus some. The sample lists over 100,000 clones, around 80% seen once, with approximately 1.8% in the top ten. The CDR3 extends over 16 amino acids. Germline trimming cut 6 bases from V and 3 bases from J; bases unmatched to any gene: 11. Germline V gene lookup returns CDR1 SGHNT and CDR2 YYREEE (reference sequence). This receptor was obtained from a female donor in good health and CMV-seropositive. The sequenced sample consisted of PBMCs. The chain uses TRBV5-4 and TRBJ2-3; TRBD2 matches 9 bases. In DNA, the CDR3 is TGTGCCAGCACCTCCGGCGGGGGGGCGTCGACAGATACGCAGTATTTT. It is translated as CASTSGGGASTDTQYF.